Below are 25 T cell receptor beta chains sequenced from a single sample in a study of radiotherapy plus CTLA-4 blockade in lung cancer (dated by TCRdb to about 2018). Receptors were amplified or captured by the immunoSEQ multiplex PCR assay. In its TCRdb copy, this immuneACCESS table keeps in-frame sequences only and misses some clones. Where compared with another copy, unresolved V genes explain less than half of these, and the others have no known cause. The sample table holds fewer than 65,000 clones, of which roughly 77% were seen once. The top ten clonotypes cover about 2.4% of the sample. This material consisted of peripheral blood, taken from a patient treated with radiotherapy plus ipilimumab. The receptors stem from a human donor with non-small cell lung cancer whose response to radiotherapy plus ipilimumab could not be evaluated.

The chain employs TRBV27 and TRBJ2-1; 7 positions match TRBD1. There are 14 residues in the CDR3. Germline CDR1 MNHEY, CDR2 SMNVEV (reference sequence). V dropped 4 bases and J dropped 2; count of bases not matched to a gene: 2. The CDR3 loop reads CASSSDRTYNEQFF. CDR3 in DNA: TGTGCCAGCAGTTCGGACAGGACCTACAATGAGCAGTTCTTC.

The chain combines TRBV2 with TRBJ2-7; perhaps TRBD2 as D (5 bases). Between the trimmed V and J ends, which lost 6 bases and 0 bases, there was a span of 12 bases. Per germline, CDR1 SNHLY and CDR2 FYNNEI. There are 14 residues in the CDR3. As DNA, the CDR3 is TGTGCCAGCAGGCGGGCGGAAGACTCCTACGAGCAGTACTTC. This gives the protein CASRRAEDSYEQYF.

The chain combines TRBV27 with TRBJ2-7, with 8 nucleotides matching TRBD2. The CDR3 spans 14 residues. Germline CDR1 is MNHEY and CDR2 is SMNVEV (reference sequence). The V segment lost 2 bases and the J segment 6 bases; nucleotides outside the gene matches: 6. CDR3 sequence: CASSLTRGVGEQYF. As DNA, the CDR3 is TGTGCCAGCAGTTTAACGCGGGGGGTAGGCGAGCAGTACTTC.

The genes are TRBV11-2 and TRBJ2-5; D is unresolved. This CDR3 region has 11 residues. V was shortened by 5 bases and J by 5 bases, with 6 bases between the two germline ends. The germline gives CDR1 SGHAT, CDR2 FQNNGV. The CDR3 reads CASSPSETQYF. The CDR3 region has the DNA TGTGCCAGCAGCCCCTCCGAGACCCAGTACTTC.

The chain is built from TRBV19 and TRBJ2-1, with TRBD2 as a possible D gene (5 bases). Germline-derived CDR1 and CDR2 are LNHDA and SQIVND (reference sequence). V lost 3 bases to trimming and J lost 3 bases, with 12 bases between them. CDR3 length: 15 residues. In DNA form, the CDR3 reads TGTGCCAGTAGTATTGAGGCCGGAGGCTACAATGAGCAGTTCTTC. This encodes CASSIEAGGYNEQFF.

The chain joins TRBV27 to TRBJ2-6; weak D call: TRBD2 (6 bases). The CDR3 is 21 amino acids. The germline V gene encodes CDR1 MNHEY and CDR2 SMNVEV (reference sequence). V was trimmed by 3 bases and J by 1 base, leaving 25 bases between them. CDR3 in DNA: TGTGCCAGCAGTTTGGTCAAGCAGCGGGCCCGGCTGCGTTCTGGGGCCAACGTCCTGACTTTC. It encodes CASSLVKQRARLRSGANVLTF.

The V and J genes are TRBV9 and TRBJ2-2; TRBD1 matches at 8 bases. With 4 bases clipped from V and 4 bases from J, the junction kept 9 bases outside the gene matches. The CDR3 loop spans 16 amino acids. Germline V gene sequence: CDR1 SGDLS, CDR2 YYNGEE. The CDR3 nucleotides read TGTGCCAGCAGCCGGGTGGGGACAGGAGGCACCGGGGAGCTGTTTTTT. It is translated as CASSRVGTGGTGELFF.

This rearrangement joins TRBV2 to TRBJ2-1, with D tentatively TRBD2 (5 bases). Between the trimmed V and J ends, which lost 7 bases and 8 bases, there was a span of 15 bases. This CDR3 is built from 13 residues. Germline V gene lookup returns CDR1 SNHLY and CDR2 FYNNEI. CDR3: CASTASNIDEQFF. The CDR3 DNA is TGTGCCAGCACAGCTAGCAATATTGATGAGCAGTTCTTC.

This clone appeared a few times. The chain's CDR3 is CASSTTGQGANEQFF. In DNA form, the CDR3 reads TGTGCCAGCAGTACCACGGGACAGGGGGCCAATGAGCAGTTCTTC. The chain joins TRBV6-5 to TRBJ2-1; 12 bases are shared with TRBD1. CDR1 and CDR2 from the germline V gene are MNHEY and SVGAGI. Unmatched junction bases numbered 5, after V lost 5 bases and J lost 6 bases. There are 15 residues in the CDR3.

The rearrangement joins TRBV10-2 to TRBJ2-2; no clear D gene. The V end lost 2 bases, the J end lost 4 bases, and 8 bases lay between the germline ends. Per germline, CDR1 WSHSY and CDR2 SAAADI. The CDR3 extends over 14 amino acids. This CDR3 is CASSEGTATGELFF. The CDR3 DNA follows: TGCGCCAGCAGTGAGGGTACTGCCACCGGGGAGCTGTTTTTT.

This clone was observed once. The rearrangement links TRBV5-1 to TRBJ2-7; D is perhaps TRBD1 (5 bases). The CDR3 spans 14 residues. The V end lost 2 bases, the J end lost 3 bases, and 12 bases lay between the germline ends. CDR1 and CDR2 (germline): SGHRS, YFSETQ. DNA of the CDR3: TGCGCCAGCAGCTTATCTCCAGGGAACTACGAGCAGTACTTC. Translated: CASSLSPGNYEQYF.

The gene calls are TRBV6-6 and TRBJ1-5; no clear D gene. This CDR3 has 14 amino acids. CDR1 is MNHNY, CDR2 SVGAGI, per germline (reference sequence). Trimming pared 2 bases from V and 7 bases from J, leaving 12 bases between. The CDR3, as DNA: TGTGCCAGCAGTTACACGCCCGGCGGGCAGCCCCAGCATTTT. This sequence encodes CASSYTPGGQPQHF.

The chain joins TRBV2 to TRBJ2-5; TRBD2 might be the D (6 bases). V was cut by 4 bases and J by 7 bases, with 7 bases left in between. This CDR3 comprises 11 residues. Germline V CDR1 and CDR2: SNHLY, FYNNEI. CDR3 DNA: TGTGCCAGCAGTGTACTAGCGACCCAGTACTTC. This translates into CASSVLATQYF. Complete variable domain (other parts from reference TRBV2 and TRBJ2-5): EPEVTQTPSHQVTQMGQEVILRCVPISNHLYFYWYRQILGQKVEFLVSFYNNEISEKSEIFDDQFSVERPDGSNFTLKIRSTKLEDSAMYFCASSVLATQYFGPGTRLLVL.

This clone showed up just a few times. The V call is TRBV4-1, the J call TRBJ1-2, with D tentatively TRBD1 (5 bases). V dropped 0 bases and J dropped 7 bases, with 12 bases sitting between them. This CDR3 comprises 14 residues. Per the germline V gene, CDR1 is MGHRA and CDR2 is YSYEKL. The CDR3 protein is CASSQDPGGSGYTF. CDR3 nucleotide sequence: TGCGCCAGCAGCCAAGATCCGGGGGGGAGTGGCTACACCTTC.

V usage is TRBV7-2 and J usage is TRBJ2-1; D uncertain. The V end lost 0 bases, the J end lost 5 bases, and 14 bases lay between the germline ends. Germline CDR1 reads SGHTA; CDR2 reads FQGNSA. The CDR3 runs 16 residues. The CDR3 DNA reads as TGTGCCAGCAGCTTAGCTAAACTCCCATCCAACAATGAGCAGTTCTTC. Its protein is CASSLAKLPSNNEQFF.

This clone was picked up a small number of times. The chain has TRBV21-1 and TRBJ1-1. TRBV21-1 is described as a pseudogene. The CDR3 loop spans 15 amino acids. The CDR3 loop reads CASSKGSGGTLPAFF. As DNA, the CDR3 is TGTGCCAGCAGCAAAGGTTCGGGAGGGACCCTGCCCGCTTTCTTT.

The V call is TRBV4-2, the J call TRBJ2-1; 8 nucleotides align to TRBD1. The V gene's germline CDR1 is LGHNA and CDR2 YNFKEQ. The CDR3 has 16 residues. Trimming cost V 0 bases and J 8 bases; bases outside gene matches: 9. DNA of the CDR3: TGTGCCAGCAGCCAAGAGGGCAGGGGGCGAGGGTATGAGCAGTTCTTC. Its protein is CASSQEGRGRGYEQFF.

The CDR3 DNA sequence: TGTGCCAGCAGCCCCCTAGGGGCCATCAATGGCTACACCTTC. The encoded protein is CASSPLGAINGYTF. This chain joins TRBV5-6 and TRBJ1-2; D perhaps matches TRBD1 (5 bases). Germline-derived CDR1 and CDR2 are SGHDT and YYEEEE. V lost 4 bases, J lost 6 bases, and 16 bases lay in between. The CDR3 consists of 14 residues.

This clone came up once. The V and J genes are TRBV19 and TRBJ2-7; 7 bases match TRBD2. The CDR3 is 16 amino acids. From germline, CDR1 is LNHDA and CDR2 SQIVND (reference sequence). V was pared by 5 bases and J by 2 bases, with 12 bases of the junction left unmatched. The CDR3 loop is CASSSRSRLAAYEQYF. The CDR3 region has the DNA TGTGCCAGTAGTTCGCGCTCTAGACTAGCAGCCTACGAGCAGTACTTC.

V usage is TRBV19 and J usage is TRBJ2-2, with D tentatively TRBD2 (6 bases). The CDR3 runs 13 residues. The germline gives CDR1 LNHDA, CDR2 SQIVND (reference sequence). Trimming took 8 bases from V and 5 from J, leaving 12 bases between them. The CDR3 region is CASWDAGTGELFF. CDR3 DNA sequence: TGTGCCAGTTGGGACGCGGGGACCGGGGAGCTGTTTTTT. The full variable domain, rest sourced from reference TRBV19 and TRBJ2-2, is DGGITQSPKYLFRKEGQNVTLSCEQNLNHDAMYWYRQDPGQGLRLIYYSQIVNDFQKGDIAEGYSVSREKKESFPLTVTSAQKNPTAFYLCASWDAGTGELFFGEGSRLTVL.

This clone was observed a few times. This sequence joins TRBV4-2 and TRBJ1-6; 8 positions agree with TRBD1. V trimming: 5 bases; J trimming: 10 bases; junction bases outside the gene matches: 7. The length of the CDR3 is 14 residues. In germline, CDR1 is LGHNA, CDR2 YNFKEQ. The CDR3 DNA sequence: TGTGCCAGCAGCACAGGGGGAGTAGAGTCACCCCTCCACTTT. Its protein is CASSTGGVESPLHF.

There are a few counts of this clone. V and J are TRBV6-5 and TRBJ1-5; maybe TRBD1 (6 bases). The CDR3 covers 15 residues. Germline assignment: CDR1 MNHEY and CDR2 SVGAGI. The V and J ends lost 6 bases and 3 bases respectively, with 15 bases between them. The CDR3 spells CASRIEQGPNQPQHF. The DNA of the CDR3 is TGTGCCAGCAGGATCGAACAGGGCCCCAATCAGCCCCAGCATTTT.

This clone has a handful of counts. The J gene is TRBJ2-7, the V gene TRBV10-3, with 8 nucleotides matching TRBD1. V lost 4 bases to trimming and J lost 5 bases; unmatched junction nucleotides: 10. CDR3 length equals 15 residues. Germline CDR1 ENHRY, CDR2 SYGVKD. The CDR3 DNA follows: TGTGCCATCAGTGGGCATGACAGGGGAGGAGACGAGCAGTACTTC. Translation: CAISGHDRGGDEQYF.

The CDR3: CASSEQGGPGQPQHF. DNA of the CDR3: TGTGCCAGCAGCGAGCAGGGGGGTCCTGGTCAGCCCCAGCATTTT. This rearrangement joins TRBV5-6 to TRBJ1-5, with 7 bases lining up with TRBD1. CDR3 length equals 15 residues. Germline V gene data show CDR1 as SGHDT and CDR2 as YYEEEE. V lost 4 bases, J lost 6 bases, and 10 bases stayed unmatched.

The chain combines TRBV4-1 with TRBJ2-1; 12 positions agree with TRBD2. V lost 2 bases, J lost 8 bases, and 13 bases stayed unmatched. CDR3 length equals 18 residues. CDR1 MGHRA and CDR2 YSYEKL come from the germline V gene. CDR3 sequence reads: CASSQPLLGSSGRDEQFF. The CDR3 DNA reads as TGCGCCAGCAGCCAACCGCTCTTGGGGTCTAGCGGGAGGGATGAGCAGTTCTTC.